These 30 T cell receptor beta chains originate from one sample sequenced in a study of T cells after yellow fever vaccination. Each CDR3 protein gets one entry after TCRdb re-called the 5' RACE reads with MiXCR. There are about 27,000 distinct CDR3 sequences in the sample; 4% to 5% occur only once, and about 39% lies in the top ten. The material sequenced was PBMCs, either bulk or a sorted T-cell subset (CD4+, CD8+, memory, or dextramer-sorted; not recorded which), taken on the day of the yellow fever booster vaccination. These receptors all stem from a young man who received the YFV17D yellow fever vaccine.

The V call is TRBV4-3, the J call TRBJ2-1, with D possibly TRBD2 on 5 matching bases. From germline, CDR1 is LGHNA and CDR2 YSLEER. CDR3 length equals 16 residues. V was pared by 7 bases and J by 0 bases, with 16 bases between. The CDR3 DNA reads TGCGCCAGCACCCCCACGGCGGGTAGCTCCTACAATGAGCAGTTCTTC. It encodes CASTPTAGSSYNEQFF.

This clonotype has ten or more counts. V usage is TRBV10-3 and J usage is TRBJ2-4; D remains ambiguous. V lost 4 bases, J lost 7 bases, and 5 bases lay in between. The germline CDR1 and CDR2 sequences are ENHRY and SYGVKD. The CDR3 has 11 amino acids. Here the CDR3 DNA reads TGTGCCATCAGTGTTGGGAACATTCAGTACTTC. It is translated as CAISVGNIQYF.

V and J are TRBV4-1 and TRBJ1-3; tentatively, D is TRBD1 (5 bases). V was clipped by 1 base and J by 3 bases, with 25 bases between them. The germline CDR1 and CDR2 sequences are MGHRA and YSYEKL. There are 20 residues in the CDR3. CDR3 bases: TGCGCCAGCAGCCAAGGGCCGGCGTGGGTCAGGGCTAGTGGTGGAAACACCATATATTTT. Residues: CASSQGPAWVRASGGNTIYF.

This clonotype was detected many times. The CDR3: CASSYSKWGTDTQYF. DNA for the CDR3: TGTGCCAGCAGTTACTCGAAGTGGGGCACAGATACGCAGTATTTT. The chain uses TRBV6-5 and TRBJ2-3; D unclear. Germline CDR1 is MNHEY and CDR2 is SVGAGI. Deletions cut 0 bases from V and 1 base from J, with 8 bases between. The CDR3 is 15 residues long.

This clonotype showed up many times. This chain connects TRBV20-1 to TRBJ1-3; weak D call: TRBD1 (5 bases). Per the germline V gene, CDR1 is DFQATT and CDR2 is SNEGSKA (reference sequence). The CDR3 has 14 residues. Trimming took 1 base from V and 1 from J, leaving 8 bases between them. The CDR3 loop reads CSARAGGSGNTIYF. CDR3 nucleotides: TGCAGTGCTAGAGCCGGGGGTTCTGGAAACACCATATATTTT.

This clonotype occurred a few times. The V and J genes are TRBV10-3 and TRBJ2-4, with D perhaps matching TRBD1 (6 bases). V was pared by 6 bases and J by 5 bases, with 11 bases between. The CDR3 runs 13 residues. Germline V gene sequence: CDR1 ENHRY, CDR2 SYGVKD. CDR3 in DNA: TGTGCCATCAGGGAGACAGGAGAAAACATTCAGTACTTC. This sequence encodes CAIRETGENIQYF.

This clonotype was detected a few times. V is TRBV18 and J is TRBJ2-3, with D hard to call. Germline CDR1 is KGHSH and CDR2 is LQKENI. V lost 3 bases and J 4 bases, leaving 2 bases between the germline ends. The CDR3 length is 11 residues. The CDR3 bases are TGTGCCAGCTCACCCGCAGATACGCAGTATTTT. Protein product: CASSPADTQYF.

The DNA for the CDR3 is TGTGCCAGCAGCGAGGGACTAGCGGGGGCGAACACCGGGGAGCTGTTTTTT. This sequence encodes CASSEGLAGANTGELFF. The V gene is TRBV2, the J gene TRBJ2-2; 14 nucleotides match TRBD2. From germline, CDR1 is SNHLY and CDR2 FYNNEI. This CDR3 contains 17 residues. Losses at the gene ends were 6 bases for V and 0 bases for J; bases not matched to a gene: 3.

This clonotype was seen ten or more times. CDR3 residues: CASSLGEREAFF. The CDR3, as DNA: TGCGCCAGCAGCTTGGGCGAACGGGAAGCTTTCTTT. This sequence joins TRBV5-1 and TRBJ1-1; no firm D call. This CDR3 spans 12 amino acids. V shed 0 bases and J shed 8 bases, with 8 bases lying between them. The V gene's germline CDR1 is SGHRS and CDR2 YFSETQ. Full variable domain (outside the CDR3, taken from reference TRBV5-1 and TRBJ1-1): KAGVTQTPRYLIKTRGQQVTLSCSPISGHRSVSWYQQTPGQGLQFLFEYFSETQRNKGNFPGRFSGRQFSNSRSEMNVSTLELGDSALYLCASSLGEREAFFGQGTRLTVV.

This clonotype was counted many times. V gene TRBV6-5 combines with J gene TRBJ2-2; D gene ambiguous. Trimming removed 7 bases from V and 0 bases from J, with 9 bases in between. The germline CDR1 and CDR2 sequences are MNHEY and SVGAGI. The CDR3 is 14 amino acids. The CDR3 loop reads CASTRTTNTGELFF. Written as DNA, the CDR3 is TGTGCCAGCACCCGGACCACGAACACCGGGGAGCTGTTTTTT.

The table lists this clonotype with many counts. The chain is built from TRBV5-1 and TRBJ2-2; D is possibly TRBD1 or TRBD2 (5 bases each). Germline V gene lookup returns CDR1 SGHRS and CDR2 YFSETQ. Between the trimmed V and J ends, which lost 0 bases and 6 bases, there was a span of 9 bases. CDR3 length equals 14 residues. The chain's CDR3 is CASSLDGGAGELFF. CDR3 DNA: TGCGCCAGCAGCTTGGATGGGGGAGCCGGGGAGCTGTTTTTT.

The table lists this clonotype with many counts. The CDR3 protein is CASRAAGDPPLHF. The CDR3 DNA is TGTGCCAGCAGGGCCGCAGGGGATCCACCCCTCCACTTT. This rearrangement joins TRBV6-2 or TRBV6-3 to TRBJ1-6; a weak D match, TRBD1 (6 bases). The ends were cut back, 6 bases at V and 11 bases at J, with 14 bases in the middle. Germline V CDR1 and CDR2: MNHEY, SVGEGT. CDR3 length: 13 amino acids.

This clonotype was counted many times. This chain joins TRBV6-1 and TRBJ1-2; D might be TRBD1 (5 bases). There are 15 residues in the CDR3. Germline V gives CDR1 MNHNS, CDR2 SASEGT. Trimming shortened V by 2 bases and J by 0 bases, and 10 bases separated the two germline ends. CDR3 sequence (DNA): TGTGCCAGCAGTGAATGGGGCAGTTCTAACTATGGCTACACCTTC. Translated: CASSEWGSSNYGYTF.

The chain has TRBV4-3 and TRBJ1-1; unclear D gene. V lost 1 base to trimming and J lost 11 bases, with 11 bases between them. Germline V lookup: CDR1 LGHNA, CDR2 YSLEER. The CDR3 loop spans 12 amino acids. This chain's CDR3 is CASSQASGLAFF. In DNA form, the CDR3 reads TGCGCCAGCAGCCAAGCGTCGGGTTTGGCTTTCTTT.

This clonotype was seen many times. The chain carries TRBV5-1 and TRBJ2-3; TRBD2 matches 8 bases. Trimming at V came to 0 bases and at J to 0 bases, leaving 9 bases not matched to a gene. The CDR3 spans 18 residues. In germline, CDR1 is SGHRS, CDR2 YFSETQ. CDR3 coding DNA: TGCGCCAGCAGCTTGGGGGTAGCGGGGAGCTCAAGCACAGATACGCAGTATTTT. Translated: CASSLGVAGSSSTDTQYF.

This clonotype came up many times. The chain recombines TRBV6-4 with TRBJ2-3; 10 bases align to TRBD1. With 2 bases clipped from V and 4 bases from J, the junction kept 0 bases outside the gene matches. The CDR3 length is 14 residues. Germline V gene lookup returns CDR1 MRHNA and CDR2 SNTAGT. The CDR3 coding sequence is TGTGCCAGCAGTGACGGACAGGGGGCAGATACGCAGTATTTT. Translation gives CASSDGQGADTQYF.

This clonotype was detected many times. V gene TRBV10-3 combines with J gene TRBJ2-1; a possible D gene is TRBD1 (5 bases). The CDR3 length is 15 residues. V dropped 7 bases and J dropped 4 bases, with 17 bases sitting between them. Germline lookup yields CDR1 ENHRY and CDR2 SYGVKD. The CDR3 protein is CAIIEGAQGYNEQFF. CDR3 sequence (DNA): TGTGCCATCATTGAAGGGGCGCAGGGTTACAATGAGCAGTTCTTC.

This rearrangement joins TRBV5-5 to TRBJ1-2, with 11 bases that match TRBD1. J gave up 2 bases and V 4 bases, and 7 bases lay outside the gene matches. The CDR3 totals 16 residues. Looked up from germline, CDR1 is SGHKS and CDR2 is YYEKEE (reference sequence). The CDR3 sequence is CASSMYRDRGNYGYTF. The CDR3 coding sequence is TGTGCCAGCAGCATGTACCGGGACAGGGGGAACTATGGCTACACCTTC. Variable domain in full (rest from reference TRBV5-5 and TRBJ1-2): DAGVTQSPTHLIKTRGQQVTLRCSPISGHKSVSWYQQVLGQGPQFIFQYYEKEERGRGNFPDRFSARQFPNYSSELNVNALLLGDSALYLCASSMYRDRGNYGYTFGSGTRLTVV.

This clonotype appeared many times. The genes are TRBV18 and TRBJ1-5, with D tentatively TRBD1 (5 bases). CDR3 length equals 15 residues. Trimming left V 4 bases short and J 4 bases short, with 14 bases between. Germline CDR1 reads KGHSH; CDR2 reads LQKENI. The CDR3 nucleotides are TGTGCCAGCTCACTCGAAGCGGGGGGAAATCAGCCCCAGCATTTT. This gives the protein CASSLEAGGNQPQHF.

There are many counts of this clonotype. The chain employs TRBV5-1 and TRBJ2-5; 7 bases line up with TRBD1. V gave up 4 bases and J gave up 0 bases; unmatched junction bases: 3. CDR1 is SGHRS, CDR2 YFSETQ, per germline. The CDR3 totals 14 residues. The CDR3 is CASSTGQDQETQYF. In DNA, the CDR3 is TGCGCCAGCAGCACCGGACAGGACCAAGAGACCCAGTACTTC.

This clonotype was seen ten or more times. J is TRBJ2-7 and V is TRBV5-6; TRBD1 aligns across 11 bases. This CDR3 has 14 amino acids. V gave up 6 bases and J gave up 6 bases; unmatched junction bases: 8. Germline V gene data show CDR1 as SGHDT and CDR2 as YYEEEE. The CDR3 DNA is TGTGCCAGCAACCAGGACAGGGGGCTGTTCGAGCAGTACGTC. It yields the protein CASNQDRGLFEQYV.

This clonotype was found many times. The V and J genes are TRBV5-5 and TRBJ2-7; D is ambiguous. The CDR3 sequence is 12 residues long. Germline V gene lookup returns CDR1 SGHKS and CDR2 YYEKEE (reference sequence). The V and J ends lost 4 bases and 6 bases respectively, with 11 bases between them. DNA of the CDR3: TGTGCCAGCAGCCCCCTTCCCAGCGAGCAGTACTTC. Protein: CASSPLPSEQYF.

Of note for this clonotype: Compared with germline, one end of the junction differs, possibly owing to a read error. This chain connects TRBV5-1 to TRBJ2-3; 8 nucleotides match TRBD2. Germline values: CDR1 SGHRS, CDR2 YFSETQ. The CDR3 sequence is 14 residues long. CDR3: CASSGESREGTLYF. The CDR3 region has the DNA TGCGCCAGCAGCGGGGAGAGCCGGGAGGGGACGCTGTATTTT.

This clonotype was detected many times. The chain has TRBV20-1 and TRBJ1-1; D not certain. CDR1 and CDR2 from the germline V gene are DFQATT and SNEGSKA (reference sequence). The CDR3 loop spans 13 amino acids. Trimming removed 1 base at V and 1 base at J, with 7 bases between. For the CDR3, the DNA is TGCAGTGCTAGAGTTGGGCAGAACACTGAAGCTTTCTTT. Translating gives CSARVGQNTEAFF.

The chain employs TRBV5-4 and TRBJ2-2, with TRBD2 as a possible D gene (6 bases). The V gene lost 4 bases and the J gene lost 4 bases, with 11 bases spanning the gap. CDR1 and CDR2 from the germline V gene are SGHNT and YYREEE (reference sequence). The CDR3 sequence is 14 residues long. The CDR3 DNA follows: TGTGCCAGCAGCGCGGACTATTCCACCGGGGAGCTGTTTTTT. This codes for CASSADYSTGELFF.

Remarks on this clonotype: This could be a read error, since a much larger clone is one nucleotide away. V is TRBV4-3 and J is TRBJ2-5, with 9 bases fitting TRBD1. J lost 5 bases, V lost 0 bases, and 7 bases had no gene match. CDR1 and CDR2 (germline): LGHNA, YSLEER. The CDR3 is 16 amino acids. For the CDR3, the DNA is TGCGCCAGCAGCCAAGATTCGGGGACAGGGAGTGAGACCCAGTACTTC. As protein: CASSQDSGTGSETQYF.

This clonotype has a handful of counts. J is TRBJ1-6 and V is TRBV6-1; no reliable D call. Trimming pared 6 bases from V and 8 bases from J, leaving 11 bases between. The germline CDR1 and CDR2 sequences are MNHNS and SASEGT. This CDR3 is 13 amino acids long. The CDR3 sequence: CASRLEVDSPLHF. CDR3 nucleotide sequence: TGTGCCAGCAGACTCGAGGTGGATTCACCCCTCCACTTT.

This clonotype appeared a few times. The chain carries TRBV7-2 and TRBJ2-2, with D possibly matching TRBD1 (6 bases). V was trimmed by 5 bases and J by 6 bases, leaving 13 bases between them. CDR3 length: 14 residues. The V gene's germline CDR1 is SGHTA and CDR2 FQGNSA. CDR3 DNA: TGTGCCAGCAGCCCGGACAGTAGGGCCGGGGAGCTGTTTTTT. This codes for CASSPDSRAGELFF.

This clonotype was detected many times. The chain is built from TRBV7-9 and TRBJ2-3; 10 bases agree with TRBD2. The CDR3 sequence is 19 residues long. Germline-derived CDR1 and CDR2 are SEHNR and FQNEAQ (reference sequence). J lost 0 bases, V lost 4 bases, and 13 bases had no gene match. CDR3 protein: CASSSLSSGGPLSTDTQYF. CDR3 DNA: TGTGCCAGCAGCTCCCTGTCTAGCGGGGGCCCCCTTAGCACAGATACGCAGTATTTT.

This clonotype came up many times. The chain joins TRBV9 to TRBJ2-1, with TRBD2 as a possible D gene (5 bases). This CDR3 spans 15 amino acids. The V gene's germline CDR1 is SGDLS and CDR2 YYNGEE. Trimming removed 0 bases from V and 0 bases from J, with 7 bases in between. CDR3 region: CASSVAGNSYNEQFF. CDR3 bases: TGTGCCAGCAGCGTAGCGGGGAACTCCTACAATGAGCAGTTCTTC.